One and the same sample provided the 11 T cell receptor beta chains below, sequenced in a study of T-cell reconstitution after alpha-beta-depleted transplantation in children. The authors prepared the TCRbeta library with unique molecular identifiers. MiXCR, applied by TCRdb to the PCR reads, yields one record per CDR3 protein. This table holds 100,000 to 120,000 distinct CDR3 sequences, around a tenth found once. The material sequenced was PBMCs from the stem cell graft donor, taken from the stem cell graft. The receptors were gathered from a human donor who donated a stem cell graft to a child with acute lymphoblastic leukemia.

This clonotype was detected many times. The rearrangement uses TRBV10-3 and TRBJ2-5; D call uncertain. V shed 8 bases and J shed 0 bases, with 10 bases lying between them. Germline V gene lookup returns CDR1 ENHRY and CDR2 SYGVKD. The CDR3 is made up of 13 amino acids. The CDR3 here is CAIGLGDQETQYF. The CDR3 nucleotides read TGTGCCATCGGTCTTGGGGACCAAGAGACCCAGTACTTC.

This clonotype was recorded once. The genes are TRBV5-1 and TRBJ2-7, with D possibly matching TRBD2 (7 bases). V lost 2 bases, J lost 5 bases, and 14 bases lay in between. CDR3 length equals 14 residues. Germline values: CDR1 SGHRS, CDR2 YFSETQ. The CDR3 DNA sequence: TGCGCCAGCAGCTTCGGGGGGCTGATGAACGAGCAGTACTTC. It codes for CASSFGGLMNEQYF.

V is TRBV19 and J is TRBJ2-3; D could derive from TRBD1 or TRBD2 (5 bases each). The ends were cut back, 4 bases at V and 7 bases at J, with 18 bases in the middle. From germline, CDR1 is LNHDA and CDR2 SQIVND (reference sequence). The CDR3 loop spans 15 amino acids. The CDR3 region is CASSTLGAFANTQYF. As DNA, the CDR3 is TGTGCCAGTAGTACTCTCGGGGCATTCGCTAATACGCAGTATTTT.

J is TRBJ2-7 and V is TRBV18; the match to TRBD2 covers 13 bases. With 5 bases clipped from V and 0 bases from J, the junction kept 10 bases outside the gene matches. The CDR3 runs 18 residues. Germline CDR1 is KGHSH and CDR2 is LQKENI. The CDR3 sequence: CASSSLSGTSGTSYEQYF. CDR3 DNA: TGTGCCAGCTCATCACTGTCTGGGACTAGCGGGACCTCCTACGAGCAGTACTTC. The full variable domain, completed using reference TRBV18 and TRBJ2-7, is NAGVMQNPRHLVRRRGQEARLRCSPMKGHSHVYWYRQLPEEGLKFMVYLQKENIIDESGMPKERFSAEFPKEGPSILRIQQVVRGDSAAYFCASSSLSGTSGTSYEQYFGPGTRLTVT.

Many counts were recorded for this clonotype. This chain connects TRBV25-1 to TRBJ1-4; TRBD1 agrees at 7 bases. Germline V gene sequence: CDR1 MGHDK, CDR2 SYGVNS. Unmatched junction bases numbered 9, after V lost 5 bases and J lost 9 bases. This CDR3 region has 14 residues. The CDR3 spells CASSLQGSRQKLFF. The CDR3 DNA is TGTGCCAGCAGTCTACAGGGGAGTAGGCAAAAACTGTTTTTT.

Points on this clonotype: A much larger clone is a single base away; this may be a read error. The chain carries TRBV12-3 or TRBV12-4 and TRBJ2-7, with TRBD2 matching 7 bases. V dropped 6 bases and J dropped 3; count of bases not matched to a gene: 8. The CDR3 loop spans 14 amino acids. The CDR3 DNA follows: TGTGCCAGCAGCCGCCCTAGCGGCCTCTACGAGCAGTACTTC. Its protein is CASSRPSGLYEQYF.

This clonotype has a count of ten or more. The genes are TRBV20-1 and TRBJ2-2, with D possibly matching TRBD1 (6 bases). Germline V lookup: CDR1 DFQATT, CDR2 SNEGSKA (reference sequence). Trimming cost V 1 base and J 4 bases, with 16 bases left between them. The CDR3 has 16 residues. Here the CDR3 reads CSARAAGAIITGELFF. CDR3 nucleotides: TGCAGTGCTAGAGCGGCAGGGGCGATTATCACCGGGGAGCTGTTTTTT.

With regard to this clonotype: This clone may be a read error of a much larger clone one base away. The rearrangement links TRBV4-3 to TRBJ2-7, with D possibly matching TRBD1 (6 bases). Germline V CDR1 and CDR2: LGHNA, YSLEER. This CDR3 region has 15 residues. The V end was cut by 3 bases, the J end by 0 bases, with 12 bases between. CDR3: CASSHAPGVSYEQYF. Written as DNA, the CDR3 is TGCGCCAGCAGCCATGCGCCAGGGGTCTCCTACGAGCAGTACTTC.

This clonotype showed up many times. The chain links TRBV29-1 to TRBJ2-1, with 9 bases that match TRBD2. The CDR3 is made up of 20 amino acids. With V trimmed by 2 bases and J by 0 bases, 17 bases remained unmatched. Germline CDR1 is SQVTM and CDR2 is ANQGSEA. Written as DNA, the CDR3 is TGCAGCGTTGAAAGAAAGGGGGAGGGACTAGCATGGAGCTCCTACAATGAGCAGTTCTTC. It codes for CSVERKGEGLAWSSYNEQFF.

This clonotype came up many times. This chain uses TRBV25-1 with TRBJ2-7, with 9 positions matching TRBD1. There are 16 residues in the CDR3. CDR1 and CDR2 (germline): MGHDK, SYGVNS. After removal of 3 bases from V and 1 base from J, the junction contained 7 bases not matched to a gene. CDR3 loop: CASSDSTGTGSYEQYF. The CDR3 coding sequence is TGTGCCAGCAGTGATTCCACCGGGACAGGGTCCTACGAGCAGTACTTC.

This chain links TRBV3-1 with TRBJ2-3, with D perhaps TRBD1 (6 bases). The CDR3 length is 17 residues. Germline CDR1 and CDR2: LGHDT and YNNKEL (reference sequence). V was trimmed by 0 bases and J by 1 base, leaving 14 bases between them. Here the CDR3 DNA reads TGTGCCAGCAGCCAAGACGTCGGACAGAGACGCACAGATACGCAGTATTTT. Its translation: CASSQDVGQRRTDTQYF.